This T cell receptor beta chain emerged from a study of blood T cell repertoires in COVID-19. At the level of the study: The United States, Italy and Spain provided the acute and convalescent COVID-19 samples. Sources were T cells, B-cell-depleted T cells, or PBMCs; the material itself was cDNA or gDNA.

This clone was counted a few times. Germline V CDR1 and CDR2: SGHAT, FQNNGV. The CDR3 sequence is 15 residues long. The ends lost 4 bases at V and 5 bases at J; junction bases unmatched: 10. In the source study's methods: The authors estimated nucleated cell counts from reference gene primer amplification. Produced via immunoSEQ multiplex PCR; TCRdb's table is partial and in-frame only. V, J and clone size reflect that table, while D and trimming were determined from the DNA. The sample gives roughly 17,000 clones, about 87% of which show up once; 3.2% is in the top ten. The V gene is TRBV11-2, the J gene TRBJ1-2; 7 bases are a match to TRBD1. The sequenced sample consisted of peripheral blood. The clonotype comes from a human donor in a cohort sampled during active COVID-19. This CDR3 is CASSSRQGWLYGYTF. The CDR3 nucleotides are TGTGCCAGCAGCTCGCGACAGGGATGGTTATATGGCTACACCTTC.